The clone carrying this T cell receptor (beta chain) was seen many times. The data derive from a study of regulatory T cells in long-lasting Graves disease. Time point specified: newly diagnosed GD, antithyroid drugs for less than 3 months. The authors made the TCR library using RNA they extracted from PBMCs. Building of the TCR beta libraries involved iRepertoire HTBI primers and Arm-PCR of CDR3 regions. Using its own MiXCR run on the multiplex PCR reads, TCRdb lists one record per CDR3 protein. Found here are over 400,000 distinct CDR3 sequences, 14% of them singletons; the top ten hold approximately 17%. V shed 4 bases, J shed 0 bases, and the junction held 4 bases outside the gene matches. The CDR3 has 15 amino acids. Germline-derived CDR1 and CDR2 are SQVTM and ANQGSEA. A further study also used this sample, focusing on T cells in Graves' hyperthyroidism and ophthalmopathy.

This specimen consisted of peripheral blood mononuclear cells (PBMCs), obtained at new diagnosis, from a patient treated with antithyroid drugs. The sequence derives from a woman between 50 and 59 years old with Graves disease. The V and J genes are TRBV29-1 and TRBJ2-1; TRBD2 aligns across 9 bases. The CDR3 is CSVVVAGVSYNEQFF. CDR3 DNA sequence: TGCAGCGTTGTTGTAGCGGGAGTCTCCTACAATGAGCAGTTCTTC.